This T cell receptor (beta chain) was documented in a study of shared clonotypes between healthy human individuals. CDR1 is SGHTA and CDR2 is FQGNSA in the germline V gene. The V end lost 6 bases, the J end lost 0 bases, and 17 bases lay between the germline ends. CDR3 length equals 16 residues. TCRdb's copy holds only in-frame clones and misses some; the assay was immunoSEQ multiplex PCR. The sample contains more than 1 million clones, roughly 74% of which appear only once. The TCR sequence derives from a man younger than 30 in good health. Some clones in this sample may be carry-over from other donors' samples. Specimen: memory CD4+ T cells from PBMCs. Regarding subset: CD45RA-negative fraction. The gene calls are TRBV7-2 and TRBJ2-5; D might be TRBD2 (6 bases). DNA of the CDR3: TGTGCCAGCAGTACAAGGGGTAGCGGAAACCAAGAGACCCAGTACTTC. Amino acid sequence: CASSTRGSGNQETQYF.